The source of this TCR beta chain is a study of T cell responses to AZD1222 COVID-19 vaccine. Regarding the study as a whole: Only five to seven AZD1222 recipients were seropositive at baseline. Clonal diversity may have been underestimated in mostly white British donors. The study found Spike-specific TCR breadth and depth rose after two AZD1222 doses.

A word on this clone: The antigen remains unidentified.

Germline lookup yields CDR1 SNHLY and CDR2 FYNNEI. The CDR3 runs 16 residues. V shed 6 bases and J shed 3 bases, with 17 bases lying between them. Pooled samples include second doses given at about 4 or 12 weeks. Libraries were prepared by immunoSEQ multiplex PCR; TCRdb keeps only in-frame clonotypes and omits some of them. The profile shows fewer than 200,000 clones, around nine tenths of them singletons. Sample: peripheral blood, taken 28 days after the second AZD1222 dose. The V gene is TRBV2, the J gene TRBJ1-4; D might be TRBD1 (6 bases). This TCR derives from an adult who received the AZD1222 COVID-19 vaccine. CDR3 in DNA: TGTGCCAGCAGCCCCGGCAACAGGGCGTCTAATGAAAAACTGTTTTTT. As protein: CASSPGNRASNEKLFF.